Detailed here is one T cell receptor (beta chain). Antigen: not known. 60 Vbeta and 13 Jbeta primers were used in PCR. Profiled with immunoSEQ multiplex PCR; TCRdb holds only in-frame clones, not every one. The sample includes under 200,000 clones, approximately 85% of them seen just once. This sample was taken from a study of cytomegalovirus exposure and HLA in healthy donors. Study-level findings and limits: Several of the most significant clusters appeared, in a later analysis, to be linked to common viral pathogens.

This CDR3 contains 14 residues. Germline V CDR1 and CDR2: LGHNA, YSLEER. With 4 bases clipped from V and 9 bases from J, the junction kept 8 bases outside the gene matches. The receptor was derived from a woman in her 50s in good health and CMV-seronegative. The chain recombines TRBV4-3 with TRBJ2-1, with TRBD2 matching 8 bases. Sequencing input: PBMCs. The CDR3 reads CASSPGGRWSEQFF. The CDR3 DNA reads TGCGCCAGCAGCCCTGGCGGGAGGTGGAGTGAGCAGTTCTTC.